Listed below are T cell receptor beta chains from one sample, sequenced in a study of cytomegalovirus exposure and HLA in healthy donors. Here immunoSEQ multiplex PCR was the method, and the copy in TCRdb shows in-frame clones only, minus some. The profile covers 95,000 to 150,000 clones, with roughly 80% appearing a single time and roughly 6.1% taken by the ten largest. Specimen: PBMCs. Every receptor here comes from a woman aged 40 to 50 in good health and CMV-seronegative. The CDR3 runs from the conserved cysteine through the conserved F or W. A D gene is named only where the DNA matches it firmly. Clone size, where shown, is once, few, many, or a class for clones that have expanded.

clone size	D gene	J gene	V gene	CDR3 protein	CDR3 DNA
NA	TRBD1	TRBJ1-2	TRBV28	CASLQGGLGYTF	TGTGCCAGCCTGCAGGGGGGATTGGGCTACACCTTC
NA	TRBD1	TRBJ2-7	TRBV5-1	CASSSLGQGSGDEQYF	TGCGCCAGCAGCTCCTTAGGACAGGGGTCGGGGGACGAGCAGTACTTC
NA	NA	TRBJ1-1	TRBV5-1	CASSLVRGGSTEAFF	TGCGCCAGCAGCTTGGTGAGGGGGGGGAGCACTGAAGCTTTCTTT
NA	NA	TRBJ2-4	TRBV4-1	CASSQDTRGPRYF	TGCGCCAGCAGCCAAGATACGCGGGGCCCTCGGTACTTC
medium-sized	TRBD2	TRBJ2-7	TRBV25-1	CASSVRGGRYEQYF	TGTGCCAGCAGCGTAAGGGGAGGGAGATACGAGCAGTACTTC
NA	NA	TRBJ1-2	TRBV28	CASSTPQGTYGYTF	TGTGCCAGCAGCACCCCCCAGGGAACCTATGGCTACACCTTC
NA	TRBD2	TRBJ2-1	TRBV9	CASSPPGTSGYNEQFF	TGTGCCAGCAGCCCCCCCGGGACTAGCGGATACAATGAGCAGTTCTTC
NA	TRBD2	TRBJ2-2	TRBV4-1	CASSHPGLAGVGELFF	TGCGCCAGCAGCCACCCGGGACTAGCGGGAGTTGGGGAGCTGTTTTTT
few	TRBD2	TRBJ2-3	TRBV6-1	CASSEEASGADTQYF	TGTGCCAGCAGTGAAGAGGCTAGCGGCGCAGATACGCAGTATTTT
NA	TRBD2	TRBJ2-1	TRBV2	CASTAGVNEQFF	TGTGCCAGCACAGCGGGAGTTAATGAGCAGTTCTTC
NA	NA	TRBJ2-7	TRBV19	CASSIRQESYEQYF	TGTGCCAGTAGTATACGGCAGGAATCCTACGAGCAGTACTTC
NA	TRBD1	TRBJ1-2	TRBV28	CASSSAGQGGYGYTF	TGTGCCAGCAGTTCCGCCGGACAGGGGGGCTATGGCTACACCTTC
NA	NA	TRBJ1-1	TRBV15	CATSRDHGGLTEAFF	TGTGCCACCAGCAGAGATCACGGGGGGCTGACTGAAGCTTTCTTT
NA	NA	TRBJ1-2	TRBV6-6	CASTGPGDGYTF	TGTGCCAGCACGGGCCCAGGGGATGGCTACACCTTC